These 26 T cell receptor beta chains share one sample of origin, sequenced in a study of CD8+CD57+ T cells in acquired aplastic anemia. Selection for sequencing was limited to patients who had shown CD8+CD57+ cell expansion by flow cytometry. For CDR3 and TCR beta VDJ profiling, genomic DNA was the template used. TCRdb independently ran MiXCR on the reads; one entry per CDR3 protein. The sample shows about 240,000 distinct CDR3 sequences, around 43% of them seen only once. The sequenced sample consisted of sorted CD4+, CD8+, or CD8+CD57+ T cells (not recorded which) from PBMCs. The receptor source for this set is a human donor with aplastic anemia.

The chain has TRBV3-1 and TRBJ1-2; D is undetermined. V lost 1 base and J lost 3, with 12 bases in between. In germline, CDR1 is LGHDT, CDR2 YNNKEL (reference sequence). This CDR3 contains 15 residues. The CDR3 DNA follows: TGTGCCAGCAGCCAAGTTGGGGTCGCAGACTATGGCTACACCTTC. Protein product: CASSQVGVADYGYTF.

This clonotype was detected many times. The CDR3 DNA reads TGTGCCAGCAGCGTTAAGGTTAACACTGAAGCTTTCTTT. Its translation: CASSVKVNTEAFF. V and J are TRBV9 and TRBJ1-1; D is undetermined. The CDR3 runs to 13 residues. Germline V gene lookup returns CDR1 SGDLS and CDR2 YYNGEE. V lost 2 bases and J 2 bases, leaving 7 bases between the germline ends. The full variable domain, with the rest looked up from reference TRBV9 and TRBJ1-1, is DSGVTQTPKHLITATGQRVTLRCSPRSGDLSVYWYQQSLDQGLQFLIQYYNGEERAKGNILERFSAQQFPDLHSELNLSSLELGDSALYFCASSVKVNTEAFFGQGTRLTVV.

Details on this clonotype: A much more abundant neighbour one base away suggests this may be a read error. The chain carries TRBV20-1 and TRBJ2-7; 10 bases agree with TRBD1. CDR3 length: 10 amino acids. V trimming: 6 bases; J trimming: 12 bases; junction bases outside the gene matches: 5. CDR1 is DFQATT, CDR2 SNEGSKA, per germline (reference sequence). CDR3 in DNA: TGCAGTGCCCGGACAGGGGGGCGGTACTTC. This codes for CSARTGGRYF.

The gene calls are TRBV19 and TRBJ1-5; TRBD1 agrees at 9 bases. Germline V gives CDR1 LNHDA, CDR2 SQIVND (reference sequence). This CDR3 spans 14 amino acids. The J segment lost 3 bases and the V segment lost 6 bases, leaving 3 bases of the junction unmatched. The CDR3 bases are TGTGCCAGTAGGGGACAGGGCTTCAATCAGCCCCAGCATTTT. Its protein product is CASRGQGFNQPQHF.

Notes on this clonotype: A read error is possible here, since a much larger clone lies one base away. This chain connects TRBV27 to TRBJ1-6, with D unclear. CDR1 is MNHEY, CDR2 SMNVEV, per germline (reference sequence). CDR3 length: 15 residues. The V end lost 8 bases, the J end lost 8 bases, and 19 bases lay between the germline ends. In DNA form, the CDR3 reads TGTGCCAGCGGTTCACCGCGCGTATCAGATTCACCCCTCCACTTT. It yields the protein CASGSPRVSDSPLHF.

Turning to this clonotype: A much larger clone sits a single nucleotide away, making a read error possible. The chain links TRBV7-9 to TRBJ1-3; D uncertain. Germline CDR1 and CDR2: SEHNR and FQNEAQ (reference sequence). This CDR3 contains 15 residues. DNA for the CDR3: TGTGCCAGCAGCTTAGGAGGGTTCTCTGGAAACACCATATGTTTT. As protein: CASSLGGFSGNTICF.

J is TRBJ2-1 and V is TRBV2, with 7 bases lining up with TRBD2. Looked up from germline, CDR1 is SNHLY and CDR2 is FYNNEI. This CDR3 has 15 residues. V lost 1 base and J lost 8; bases outside the gene matches: 8. The CDR3 protein is CASSEGVGGYDEQFF. The CDR3 region has the DNA TGTGCCAGCAGTGAAGGGGTGGGGGGGTACGATGAGCAGTTCTTC.

Comment on this clonotype: It may be a read error: a sequence one base away is much more abundant. Since no conserved phenylalanine or tryptophan closes the CDR3, a read error is the likely cause. The CDR3: CASRGYLAGAYEQYL. CDR3 nucleotide sequence: TGCGCCAGCAGGGGGTACCTAGCGGGAGCCTACGAGCAGTACCTC. This chain joins TRBV5-1 and TRBJ2-7; 10 bases match TRBD2. After removal of 5 bases from V and 2 bases from J, the junction contained 7 bases not matched to a gene. This CDR3 is 15 amino acids long. Germline CDR1 is SGHRS and CDR2 is YFSETQ.

This clonotype was picked up many times. The chain has TRBV7-9 and TRBJ2-7, with unresolved D. V lost 1 base and J 6 bases, leaving 13 bases between the germline ends. This CDR3 has 14 amino acids. Per germline, CDR1 SEHNR and CDR2 FQNEAQ (reference sequence). CDR3: CASSLEGFPVEQYF. The DNA for the CDR3 is TGTGCCAGCAGCTTAGAGGGTTTCCCCGTCGAGCAGTACTTC.

V gene TRBV2 combines with J gene TRBJ2-3; 10 bases are a match to TRBD2. CDR3 length: 15 residues. V dropped 6 bases and J dropped 4; count of bases not matched to a gene: 7. The V gene's germline CDR1 is SNHLY and CDR2 FYNNEI. The CDR3 DNA is TGTGCCAGCAGGGCCCTAGCGGGAGTCCCAGATACGCAGTATTTT. It yields the protein CASRALAGVPDTQYF.

This clonotype has ten or more counts. This chain joins TRBV6-1 and TRBJ2-7, with 7 nucleotides matching TRBD1. Germline-derived CDR1 and CDR2 are MNHNS and SASEGT. The CDR3 totals 14 residues. The V and J ends lost 5 bases and 3 bases, in that order; junction bases with no gene match: 7. This CDR3 reads CASSQPDRDYEQYF. CDR3 nucleotide sequence: TGTGCCAGCAGTCAACCTGACAGGGACTACGAGCAGTACTTC.

Ten or more counts support this clonotype. The chain is built from TRBV12-3 or TRBV12-4 and TRBJ2-7; D may match TRBD1 or TRBD2 (6 bases each). The CDR3 is made up of 15 amino acids. Trimming shortened V by 3 bases and J by 5 bases, and 17 bases separated the two germline ends. CDR3 sequence (DNA): TGTGCCAGCAGTTTCATTGTAGGGGGGCAGAACGAGCAGTACTTC. Translated: CASSFIVGGQNEQYF.

This clonotype was counted many times. This CDR3 is CASSVADRGPMNTEAFF. The CDR3 DNA follows: TGTGCCAGCAGCGTAGCAGACAGGGGTCCTATGAACACTGAAGCTTTCTTT. The chain is built from TRBV9 and TRBJ1-1; 8 bases are a match to TRBD1. The germline V gene has CDR1 SGDLS and CDR2 YYNGEE. The CDR3 length is 17 residues. The trim removed 0 bases at V and 0 bases at J, leaving 7 bases unmatched.

The chain couples TRBV7-9 to TRBJ1-4, with a tentative D call TRBD1 (6 bases). The CDR3 has 15 residues. The V gene's germline CDR1 is SEHNR and CDR2 FQNEAQ (reference sequence). V dropped 5 bases and J dropped 7 bases, with 17 bases sitting between them. The CDR3 nucleotides are TGTGCCAGCAGCCCTTGGGGGGGGGCGCTTGAAAAACTGTTTTTT. Residues: CASSPWGGALEKLFF.

This clonotype has more than one count but fewer than ten. The CDR3 region is CASSILSTEAFF. Written as DNA, the CDR3 is TGTGCCAGTAGTATCCTGAGCACTGAAGCTTTCTTT. This chain links TRBV19 with TRBJ1-1, with D unclear. Trimming left V 3 bases short and J 4 bases short, with 6 bases between. The CDR3 sequence is 12 residues long. Germline CDR1 and CDR2: LNHDA and SQIVND (reference sequence).

This clonotype was recorded at least ten times. The V gene is TRBV7-9, the J gene TRBJ2-3; D is uncertain. CDR1 and CDR2 (germline): SEHNR, FQNEAQ (reference sequence). The CDR3 sequence is 10 residues long. Trimming stripped 8 bases from V and 14 bases from J, with 14 bases between. The CDR3: CASLPGHGYF. DNA for the CDR3: TGTGCCAGCCTTCCGGGCCACGGGTATTTT.

V is TRBV29-1 and J is TRBJ2-7; 7 bases line up with TRBD2. Trimming took 2 bases from V and 6 from J; bases not matched to a gene: 4. Germline-derived CDR1 and CDR2 are SQVTM and ANQGSEA. CDR3 length: 12 amino acids. CDR3 coding DNA: TGCAGCGTTGAATCGGGAGGAGGCGAGCAGTACTTC. Translating gives CSVESGGGEQYF.

This clonotype was seen many times. This chain links TRBV9 with TRBJ1-3, with TRBD1 as a possible D gene (6 bases). In germline, CDR1 is SGDLS, CDR2 YYNGEE. The germline V and J ends were trimmed by 0 bases and 4 bases, with 14 bases remaining between them. This CDR3 spans 16 amino acids. The CDR3 nucleotides are TGTGCCAGCAGCGTAGTCGCAGGGGAAAGCGGAAACACCATATATTTT. It codes for CASSVVAGESGNTIYF.

This clonotype was recorded many times. CDR3 nucleotides: TGTGCCAGCAGTGAGGTGGACAGGACCGCTGAAGCTTTCTTT. Protein: CASSEVDRTAEAFF. V is TRBV7-8 and J is TRBJ1-1; TRBD1 matches at 7 bases. The germline V gene encodes CDR1 SGHVS and CDR2 FQNEAQ. V lost 6 bases to trimming and J lost 6 bases; unmatched junction nucleotides: 10. The CDR3 is 14 amino acids.

The rearrangement joins TRBV27 to TRBJ2-1, with TRBD1 matching 7 bases. The trim removed 5 bases at V and 9 bases at J, leaving 10 bases unmatched. CDR3 size: 14 residues. Germline V gene data show CDR1 as MNHEY and CDR2 as SMNVEV (reference sequence). Here the CDR3 DNA reads TGTGCCAGCAGTAGATTAACAGGGGATCCTGAGCAGTTCTTC. Protein sequence: CASSRLTGDPEQFF.

The chain is built from TRBV2 and TRBJ2-1; no firm D call. Looked up from germline, CDR1 is SNHLY and CDR2 is FYNNEI. This CDR3 region has 15 residues. The germline V and J ends were trimmed by 5 bases and 1 base, with 12 bases remaining between them. The CDR3 coding sequence is TGTGCCAGCAGTTTAGGGATCTCATCCTACAATGAGCAGTTCTTC. It is translated as CASSLGISSYNEQFF. Using reference TRBV2 and TRBJ2-1 for the parts outside the CDR3, the full variable domain is EPEVTQTPSHQVTQMGQEVILRCVPISNHLYFYWYRQILGQKVEFLVSFYNNEISEKSEIFDDQFSVERPDGSNFTLKIRSTKLEDSAMYFCASSLGISSYNEQFFGPGTRLTVL.

The J gene is TRBJ1-5, the V gene TRBV5-8; D is ambiguous. The germline V gene has CDR1 SGHTS and CDR2 YDEGEE. V shed 5 bases and J shed 5 bases, with 11 bases lying between them. The CDR3 has 13 residues. CDR3 residues: CASSYHQDQPQHF. The CDR3 nucleotides are TGTGCCAGCAGTTACCACCAAGATCAGCCCCAGCATTTT.

The chain joins TRBV7-9 to TRBJ1-2; possibly TRBD1 for D (6 bases). Germline values: CDR1 SEHNR, CDR2 FQNEAQ (reference sequence). Trimming cost V 4 bases and J 2 bases, with 11 bases left between them. The CDR3 covers 14 residues. CDR3 protein: CASSYRAGNYGYTF. The CDR3 DNA follows: TGTGCCAGCAGCTACAGGGCAGGCAACTATGGCTACACCTTC. The full variable domain, rest sourced from reference TRBV7-9 and TRBJ1-2, is DTGVSQNPRHKITKRGQNVTFRCDPISEHNRLYWYRQTLGQGPEFLTYFQNEAQLEKSRLLSDRFSAERPKGSFSTLEIQRTEQGDSAMYLCASSYRAGNYGYTFGSGTRLTVV.

At least ten counts were recorded for this clonotype. The V gene is TRBV12-3 or TRBV12-4, the J gene TRBJ2-5; 9 nucleotides match TRBD2. The CDR3 spans 13 residues. After removal of 6 bases from V and 9 bases from J, the junction contained 8 bases not matched to a gene. CDR3 loop: CASSGSGGWAQYF. The CDR3 bases are TGTGCCAGCAGCGGTAGCGGGGGATGGGCCCAGTACTTC.

The sample holds many counts of this clonotype. The gene calls are TRBV11-3 and TRBJ2-1; no firm D call. Trimming left V 5 bases short and J 8 bases short, with 19 bases between. From germline, CDR1 is SGHNT and CDR2 YENEEA. This CDR3 contains 15 residues. The CDR3 reads CASSAANQPSYEQFF. The CDR3 DNA reads TGTGCCAGCAGCGCCGCCAATCAGCCAAGCTATGAGCAGTTCTTC.

This sequence joins TRBV19 and TRBJ2-7; 7 bases match TRBD1. Germline V gene data show CDR1 as LNHDA and CDR2 as SQIVND (reference sequence). The CDR3 covers 13 residues. J was trimmed by 2 bases and V by 4 bases; bases with no gene match: 2. CDR3 nucleotide sequence: TGTGCCAGTAGTACGGGACAGCCCTACGAGCAGTACTTC. Translating gives CASSTGQPYEQYF.